This TCR beta chain appears in the sequencing data of a study of beta chain features in type 1 diabetes. Every isolated RNA sample was fully reverse transcribed, so sequencing captured expressed TCRB transcripts. Sequencing was performed with immunoSEQ multiplex PCR; in TCRdb, only in-frame clones are kept and a portion is missing. Of fewer than 250,000 clones in the sample, under 70% were seen once. The CDR3 runs 14 residues. The V gene's germline CDR1 is MGHDK and CDR2 SYGVNS. V lost 1 base to trimming and J lost 8 bases, with 12 bases between them. The chain carries TRBV25-1 and TRBJ1-3; D is uncertain. Sequenced material: naive CD4+ T cells from blood. The source of this sequence is a man aged 25 to 40 in good health. For the CDR3, the DNA is TGTGCCAGCAGTGAATTCCATTCGGGAGACACCATATATTTT. Translating it yields CASSEFHSGDTIYF.